These 25 T cell receptor beta chains came from one sample sequenced in a study of CD8+ T cells in alopecia areata. The treatment is: oral pan-JAK inhibitor, 5-10 mg twice daily. As the sequencing template, cDNA was produced by extracting RNA and reverse transcribing it. Clones were sequenced by immunoSEQ multiplex PCR, and TCRdb holds only the in-frame ones, with some missing. The sample lists around 86,000 clones, about two thirds seen once, with around 16% in the top ten. The material sequenced was CD8+ T cells sorted from blood, taken around week 44, from a patient treated with tofacitinib. These receptors came from a human donor with alopecia areata.

V and J are TRBV28 and TRBJ2-7; D is uncertain. V was clipped by 5 bases and J by 3 bases, with 11 bases between them. This CDR3 spans 13 amino acids. Per the germline V gene, CDR1 is MDHEN and CDR2 is SYDVKM. The CDR3, as DNA: TGTGCCAGCAGTATTGACCGCGTCTACGAGCAGTACTTC. It specifies CASSIDRVYEQYF.

The chain has TRBV7-2 and TRBJ2-5; D is unclear. The germline CDR1 and CDR2 sequences are SGHTA and FQGNSA. CDR3 length: 10 amino acids. V was clipped by 1 base and J by 8 bases, with 2 bases between them. DNA for the CDR3: TGTGCCAGCAGCTTAGACACCCAGTACTTC. Residues: CASSLDTQYF.

CDR3 sequence: CAWTSGLGDEQYF. Written as DNA, the CDR3 is TGTGCCTGGACTTCGGGACTGGGCGACGAGCAGTACTTC. The chain links TRBV30 to TRBJ2-7; tentative D call: TRBD2 (6 bases). The V gene's germline CDR1 is GTSNPN and CDR2 SVGIG (reference sequence). This CDR3 is built from 13 residues. Between the trimmed V and J ends, which lost 4 bases and 5 bases, there was a span of 15 bases. Variable domain in full (rest from reference TRBV30 and TRBJ2-7): SQTIHQWPATLVQPVGSPLSLECTVEGTSNPNLYWYRQAAGRGLQLLFYSVGIGQISSEVPQNLSASRPQDRQFILSSKKLLLSDSGFYLCAWTSGLGDEQYFGPGTRLTVT.

J is TRBJ2-1 and V is TRBV6-5, with 9 positions matching TRBD2. The CDR3 is 16 residues long. Germline values: CDR1 MNHEY, CDR2 SVGAGI. With V trimmed by 0 bases and J by 8 bases, 8 bases remained unmatched. The CDR3 region is CASSYSERGAGDEQFF. In DNA form, the CDR3 reads TGTGCCAGCAGTTACTCAGAGCGGGGGGCCGGGGATGAGCAGTTCTTC.

The rearrangement links TRBV12-5 to TRBJ1-1, with D maybe TRBD1 (5 bases). V was trimmed by 6 bases and J by 7 bases, leaving 12 bases between them. The CDR3 covers 12 residues. CDR1 is LGHNT, CDR2 FRNRAP, per germline. Here the CDR3 DNA reads TGTGCTAGTGGCCCCCGGGACGGTGAAGCTTTCTTT. This codes for CASGPRDGEAFF.

This clone has just one count. This chain joins TRBV19 and TRBJ1-1, with D perhaps TRBD1 (5 bases). In germline, CDR1 is LNHDA, CDR2 SQIVND (reference sequence). This CDR3 has 12 amino acids. V dropped 7 bases and J dropped 4 bases, with 10 bases sitting between them. The CDR3 here is CASNPGTTEAFF. The CDR3 coding sequence is TGTGCCAGTAACCCCGGGACCACTGAAGCTTTCTTT. Supplemented by reference TRBV19 and TRBJ1-1, the full variable domain reads DGGITQSPKYLFRKEGQNVTLSCEQNLNHDAMYWYRQDPGQGLRLIYYSQIVNDFQKGDIAEGYSVSREKKESFPLTVTSAQKNPTAFYLCASNPGTTEAFFGQGTRLTVV.

This clone was seen a single time. This sequence joins TRBV11-3 and TRBJ2-3, with TRBD2 identical over 14 bases. Germline lookup yields CDR1 SGHNT and CDR2 YENEEA. The junction had 10 bases not matched to a gene; V was cut back by 5 bases and J by 6 bases. There are 17 residues in the CDR3. This chain's CDR3 is CASSDRTSGGSWDTQYF. In DNA form, the CDR3 reads TGTGCCAGCAGCGACCGGACTAGCGGGGGGTCCTGGGATACGCAGTATTTT. Looking up the rest from reference TRBV11-3 and TRBJ2-3 gives the full variable domain: EAGVVQSPRYKIIEKKQPVAFWCNPISGHNTLYWYLQNLGQGPELLIRYENEEAVDDSQLPKDRFSAERLKGVDSTLKIQPAELGDSAVYLCASSDRTSGGSWDTQYFGPGTRLTVL.

This clone was detected once. The chain is built from TRBV5-6 and TRBJ2-3, with 9 bases fitting TRBD2. From germline, CDR1 is SGHDT and CDR2 YYEEEE. V shed 1 base and J 3 bases; nucleotides not matched to a gene: 9. The CDR3 length is 17 residues. The CDR3 protein is CASSLSYAGGPTDTQYF. As DNA, the CDR3 is TGTGCCAGCAGCTTGTCTTACGCGGGGGGGCCGACAGATACGCAGTATTTT.

The chain is built from TRBV25-1 and TRBJ1-6; D not certain. Germline V gives CDR1 MGHDK, CDR2 SYGVNS. Trimming shortened V by 2 bases and J by 9 bases, and 20 bases separated the two germline ends. The CDR3 loop spans 17 amino acids. CDR3 DNA: TGTGCCAGCAGTGAAAGCCCCGGACCGTCTTTCGGTTCACCCCTCCACTTT. It yields the protein CASSESPGPSFGSPLHF.

The chain couples TRBV29-1 to TRBJ2-1, with a tentative D call TRBD2 (6 bases). The CDR3 sequence is 13 residues long. V was shortened by 4 bases and J by 0 bases, with 7 bases between the two germline ends. CDR1 SQVTM and CDR2 ANQGSEA come from the germline V gene. CDR3 bases: TGCAGCGTTGCCGGGGGCTCCTACAATGAGCAGTTCTTC. Translated, it gives CSVAGGSYNEQFF.

This clone turned up a few times. V is TRBV25-1 and J is TRBJ1-5; D is undetermined. The CDR3 loop spans 14 amino acids. Trimming cost V 1 base and J 3 bases, with 7 bases left between them. Germline CDR1 reads MGHDK; CDR2 reads SYGVNS. CDR3: CASSESRHNQPQHF. CDR3 in DNA: TGTGCCAGCAGTGAATCACGGCACAATCAGCCCCAGCATTTT.

The chain employs TRBV2 and TRBJ2-7, with a possible D match to TRBD1 (5 bases). This CDR3 has 15 amino acids. Trimming took off 3 bases at V and 2 bases at J, with 14 bases between the two ends. Looked up from germline, CDR1 is SNHLY and CDR2 is FYNNEI. Written as DNA, the CDR3 is TGTGCCAGCAGTGAGGGTGGGGCACCTACCTACGAGCAGTACTTC. Protein sequence: CASSEGGAPTYEQYF.

The rearrangement links TRBV29-1 to TRBJ2-7, with TRBD2 as a possible D gene (7 bases). The V and J ends lost 7 bases and 1 base respectively, with 17 bases between them. The CDR3 totals 14 residues. Germline CDR1 reads SQVTM; CDR2 reads ANQGSEA. CDR3 amino acids: CSGGGGPSSYEQYF. CDR3 nucleotides: TGCAGCGGAGGGGGAGGGCCCAGTTCCTACGAGCAGTACTTC.

The J gene is TRBJ2-7, the V gene TRBV4-3; 10 bases fit TRBD2. With V trimmed by 0 bases and J by 6 bases, 11 bases remained unmatched. The CDR3 has 17 residues. Germline lookup yields CDR1 LGHNA and CDR2 YSLEER. The CDR3 region has the DNA TGCGCCAGCAGCCAAGATCGAGCGGGGGGGCCTGGCGGCGAGCAGTACTTC. Translated, it gives CASSQDRAGGPGGEQYF.

The CDR3 DNA follows: TGTGCCAGCAGTTTTTCAGGGAACACTGAAGCTTTCTTT. This sequence encodes CASSFSGNTEAFF. The chain couples TRBV27 to TRBJ1-1; no firm D call. The germline CDR1 and CDR2 sequences are MNHEY and SMNVEV (reference sequence). This CDR3 has 13 residues. V dropped 3 bases and J dropped 1 base, with 6 bases sitting between them.

The chain combines TRBV9 with TRBJ2-7, with 7 nucleotides matching TRBD1. CDR3 length: 14 residues. Per the germline V gene, CDR1 is SGDLS and CDR2 is YYNGEE. With V trimmed by 0 bases and J by 7 bases, 7 bases remained unmatched. CDR3 in DNA: TGTGCCAGCAGCGTAGGGGACAGAACGGGGGAGCAGTACTTC. Encoded protein: CASSVGDRTGEQYF.

The V gene is TRBV18, the J gene TRBJ2-7; D might be TRBD2 (5 bases). Germline V gene lookup returns CDR1 KGHSH and CDR2 LQKENI. The V and J ends lost 2 bases and 1 base respectively, with 9 bases between them. The CDR3 consists of 14 residues. The CDR3 DNA is TGTGCCAGCTCACCAGTAGGAGGATCCTACGAGCAGTACTTC. It yields the protein CASSPVGGSYEQYF. The complete variable domain, with remaining parts taken from reference TRBV18 and TRBJ2-7, reads NAGVMQNPRHLVRRRGQEARLRCSPMKGHSHVYWYRQLPEEGLKFMVYLQKENIIDESGMPKERFSAEFPKEGPSILRIQQVVRGDSAAYFCASSPVGGSYEQYFGPGTRLTVT.

This clone was found a few times. The V gene is TRBV10-1, the J gene TRBJ2-7, with a possible D match to TRBD2 (5 bases). The germline V and J ends were trimmed by 3 bases and 1 base, with 19 bases remaining between them. This CDR3 is 17 amino acids long. Germline loops: CDR1 WNHNN, CDR2 SYGVQD (reference sequence). Here the CDR3 DNA reads TGCGCCAGCAGTGATGCTTTTCAGACGGGATCGTCCTACGAGCAGTACTTC. Translating it yields CASSDAFQTGSSYEQYF.

CDR3 amino acids: CASSASGTGTNEQFF. The CDR3 DNA reads as TGTGCCAGTAGTGCGTCCGGGACAGGGACGAATGAGCAGTTCTTC. This chain joins TRBV19 and TRBJ2-1; 9 bases match TRBD1. V was clipped by 5 bases and J by 7 bases; unmatched bases: 9. The CDR3 has 15 residues. CDR1 and CDR2 from the germline V gene are LNHDA and SQIVND (reference sequence).

The table lists this clone with a few counts. CDR3 region: CASSQFSAGTGGNYGYTF. CDR3 nucleotides: TGTGCCAGCAGCCAATTTAGCGCCGGGACAGGGGGCAACTATGGCTACACCTTC. V and J are TRBV14 and TRBJ1-2, with 12 bases fitting TRBD1. This CDR3 has 18 residues. Trimming at V came to 2 bases and at J to 2 bases, leaving 9 bases not matched to a gene. Germline CDR1 is SGHDN and CDR2 is FVKESK. The full variable domain, rest sourced from reference TRBV14 and TRBJ1-2, is EAGVTQFPSHSVIEKGQTVTLRCDPISGHDNLYWYRRVMGKEIKFLLHFVKESKQDESGMPNNRFLAERTGGTYSTLKVQPAELEDSGVYFCASSQFSAGTGGNYGYTFGSGTRLTVV.

This sequence joins TRBV19 and TRBJ2-7; D ambiguous. Trimming took off 5 bases at V and 6 bases at J, with 17 bases between the two ends. Germline loops: CDR1 LNHDA, CDR2 SQIVND (reference sequence). CDR3 length equals 14 residues. The CDR3 DNA is TGTGCCAGTAGTCGAGACCGCGATTCTTTCGAGCAGTACTTC. This codes for CASSRDRDSFEQYF.

This clone showed up just once. CDR3 bases: TGCAGCGTTGAGGTCGGGACAGGGGCCGGGGAGCTGTTTTTT. Translation gives CSVEVGTGAGELFF. This chain links TRBV29-1 with TRBJ2-2; 10 bases line up with TRBD1. The CDR3 sequence is 14 residues long. CDR1 and CDR2 from the germline V gene are SQVTM and ANQGSEA. The V segment lost 3 bases and the J segment 6 bases; nucleotides outside the gene matches: 4.

About this clone: Within the sample, other DNA sequences also encode this same CDR3. V and J are TRBV29-1 and TRBJ2-2; TRBD1 agrees at 9 bases. J lost 5 bases, V lost 6 bases, and 10 bases had no gene match. The CDR3 sequence is 15 residues long. Germline assignment: CDR1 SQVTM and CDR2 ANQGSEA. CDR3 nucleotide sequence: TGCAGCGTAGCCGGGACAGGGAGGGGAACCGGGGAGCTGTTTTTT. Translation gives CSVAGTGRGTGELFF.

This clone has a handful of counts. The chain joins TRBV7-2 to TRBJ2-5; unclear D gene. The length of the CDR3 is 14 residues. Germline values: CDR1 SGHTA, CDR2 FQGNSA. Trimming stripped 4 bases from V and 5 bases from J, with 14 bases between. The CDR3 spells CASSSLTGFETQYF. In DNA form, the CDR3 reads TGTGCCAGCAGCTCACTCACCGGGTTTGAGACCCAGTACTTC.

The chain carries TRBV15 and TRBJ2-5; a weak D match, TRBD2 (7 bases). CDR1 is LNHNV, CDR2 YYDKDF, per germline (reference sequence). V was pared by 3 bases and J by 5 bases, with 13 bases between. The CDR3 has 14 amino acids. CDR3 sequence: CATSRAGAAETQYF. DNA for the CDR3: TGTGCCACCAGCAGGGCGGGGGCGGCGGAGACCCAGTACTTC.